A selection of T cell receptor beta chains follows, all from one sample in a study of CD8 T cells in Susac syndrome. TCRdb called the immunoSEQ multiplex PCR reads again in MiXCR, with one record for every CDR3 protein. Seen here are about 140,000 distinct CDR3 sequences, 95% observed once, and the top ten hold about 0.18%. The sequenced material came from CD8+ T cells from PBMCs. Receptors originate from a human donor with Susac syndrome. Each CDR3 is given with its conserved first and last residue. A D gene is named only where the DNA matches it firmly. Not every row has a clone size; where given, it reads once, few, many or a size class.

D gene	clone size	V gene	J gene	CDR3 DNA	CDR3 protein
-	-	TRBV4-1	TRBJ2-2	-	CASSQDFDFGAGELFF
TRBD1	once	TRBV20-1	TRBJ2-2	TGCAGTGCTAGACGACGACAGGGACAACCCGGGGAGCTGTTTTTT	CSARRRQGQPGELFF
-	-	TRBV7-9	TRBJ2-5	TGTGCCAGCAGTCTCGACTCTAAATGGGAGACCCAGTACTTC	CASSLDSKWETQYF
-	-	TRBV7-9	TRBJ2-7	TGTGCCAGCAGCTTAGAGGTGGACCCGGGCTACGAGCAGTACTTC	CASSLEVDPGYEQYF
TRBD2	-	TRBV4-1	TRBJ2-7	TGCGCCAGCAGCCAGGCACAGCCTAGCGGGGCGGTCTACGAGCAGTACTTC	CASSQAQPSGAVYEQYF
-	-	TRBV6-6	TRBJ1-4	TGTGCCAGCAGTTACATCGGCGAAAAACTGTTTTTT	CASSYIGEKLFF
-	once	TRBV11-2	TRBJ2-3	TGTGCCACCGCCCTCGTGGTGGCGGATACGCAGTATTTT	CATALVVADTQYF
TRBD2	once	TRBV7-6	TRBJ2-1	TGTGCCAGCACCCGGGGGGGAGGCCGCCACAATGAGCAGTTCTTC	CASTRGGGRHNEQFF
TRBD2	-	TRBV2	TRBJ2-7	TGTGCCAGCAGGGCTACTAGCGGGAGCACCTACGAGCAGTACTTC	CASRATSGSTYEQYF
-	once	TRBV20-1	TRBJ2-3	TGCAGTGCTAGGCAGCCGGTAAAGGACCCAGATACGCAGTATTTT	CSARQPVKDPDTQYF
-	-	TRBV5-1	TRBJ2-7	TGCGCCAGCAGCTTTTATCAGGGGCTGTACGAGCAGTACTTC	CASSFYQGLYEQYF
-	-	TRBV5-1	TRBJ2-5	TGCGCCAGCAGCCTCCGGGAGGGGGCAGACCAAGAGACCCAGTACTTC	CASSLREGADQETQYF
-	once	TRBV15	TRBJ2-1	TGTGCCACCAGCAGAGATAAGCAGGCGAGTTACAATGAGCAGTTCTTC	CATSRDKQASYNEQFF
-	-	TRBV27	TRBJ2-7	TGTGCCAGCAGTCGGGGGGGTGACAGGGGTTATCAGTACTTC	CASSRGGDRGYQYF
-	-	TRBV6-6	TRBJ1-2	TGTGCCAGCAGTTACTCGACCAGGGAAGGCAACTATGGCTACACCTTC	CASSYSTREGNYGYTF
-	-	TRBV20-1	TRBJ1-4	TGCAGTGCTAGAGATCCCGACCTCGGGGAAAAACTGTTTTTT	CSARDPDLGEKLFF
-	-	TRBV5-4	TRBJ2-7	TGTGCCAGCAGCTTGGAGAGCCAGGGGTACGAGCAGTACTTC	CASSLESQGYEQYF
-	-	TRBV4-1	TRBJ1-2	TGCGCCAGCAGCAACACCTTACAGGGCTCTCCCTATGGCTACACCTTC	CASSNTLQGSPYGYTF
-	-	TRBV5-6	TRBJ2-7	TGTGCCAGCAGCCGGGGGGACAGCTACTACGAGCAGTACTTC	CASSRGDSYYEQYF
-	-	TRBV6-5	TRBJ2-6	TGTGCCAGCAGAGGATCGGGTGGGGCCAACGTCCTGACTTTC	CASRGSGGANVLTF
TRBD1	-	TRBV5-6	TRBJ2-1	TGTGCCAGCAGCCCGGACAGGTTACATCAGTTCTTC	CASSPDRLHQFF
-	-	TRBV27	TRBJ1-2	TGTGCCAGCGGCACTGCGACCCCTGGGTATGGCTACACCTTC	CASGTATPGYGYTF
-	-	TRBV2	TRBJ1-4	TGTGCCAGCAGTGTTACCGGCGCCGGTGAAAAACTGTTTTTT	CASSVTGAGEKLFF
TRBD1	-	TRBV28	TRBJ1-2	TGTGCCAGCAGTTTACCACAGGGGGGAGGCTACACCTTC	CASSLPQGGGYTF
TRBD1	-	TRBV4-2	TRBJ1-1	TGTGCCAGCAGCCAACCCTCCAGGGGGTGGGACACTGAAGCTTTCTTT	CASSQPSRGWDTEAFF